This TCR beta chain was profiled in a study of lymphopenia after photon versus proton radiotherapy. Study-level points and caveats: Survival link was tested only in deceased patients; proton benefit remains a possibility.

About this clone itself: Antigen: not known.

This CDR3 spans 14 amino acids. Trimming pared 4 bases from V and 6 bases from J, leaving 16 bases between. Germline CDR1 SGHRS, CDR2 YFSETQ. Only in-frame clones appear in the TCRdb table, and some are missing; sequencing was by immunoSEQ multiplex PCR. The repertoire has tens of thousands of clones, more than 90% of them found once; the top ten carry roughly 18%. This sequence was found in a woman in her forties with cholangiocarcinoma. This chain joins TRBV5-1 and TRBJ2-5; D is unresolved. The material sequenced was peripheral blood, taken from a patient treated with photon-based radiotherapy. The CDR3 loop reads CASSAEELAKTQYF. CDR3 bases: TGCGCCAGCAGCGCTGAGGAGCTCGCGAAGACCCAGTACTTC.